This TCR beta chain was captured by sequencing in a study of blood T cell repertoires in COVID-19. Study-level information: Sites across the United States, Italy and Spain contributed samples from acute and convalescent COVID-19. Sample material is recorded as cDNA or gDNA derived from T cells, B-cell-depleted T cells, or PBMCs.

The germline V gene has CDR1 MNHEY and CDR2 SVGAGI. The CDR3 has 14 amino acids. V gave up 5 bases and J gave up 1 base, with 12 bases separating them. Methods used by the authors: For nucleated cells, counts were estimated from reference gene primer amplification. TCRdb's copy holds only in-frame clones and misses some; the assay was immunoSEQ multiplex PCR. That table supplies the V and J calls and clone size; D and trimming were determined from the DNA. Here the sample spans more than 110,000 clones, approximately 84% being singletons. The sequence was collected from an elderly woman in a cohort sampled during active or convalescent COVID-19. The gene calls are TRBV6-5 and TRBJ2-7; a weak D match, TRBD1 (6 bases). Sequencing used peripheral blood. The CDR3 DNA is TGTGCCAGCAGTACCCAGGGGCGATCCTACGAGCAGTACTTC. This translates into CASSTQGRSYEQYF.